The clone carrying this T cell receptor beta chain was counted once. Its cognate antigen is unknown. The CDR3 runs 15 residues. CDR1 and CDR2 from the germline V gene are MDHEN and SYDVKM. V dropped 3 bases and J dropped 7 bases, with 16 bases sitting between them. The sample is drawn from a study of cytomegalovirus exposure and HLA in healthy donors. Study as a whole: Some 85 million unique TCRs from HLA-typed donors were held in an early data release.

Study-level points and caveats: For most TCR beta V segments, an earlier analysis put the productive rate at about 90% or about 30% of the time.

PCR used 60 Vbeta primers and 13 Jbeta primers. The assay was immunoSEQ multiplex PCR, and TCRdb's table has in-frame clones only and misses some. The data show some 140,000 clones, roughly three quarters seen once. Material for sequencing was PBMCs. The sequence came from a man aged 30-40 years in good health and CMV-seropositive. V and J are TRBV28 and TRBJ2-1, with D maybe TRBD2 (6 bases). CDR3 coding DNA: TGTGCCAGCAGTTTGGGGGGACGCCGGGGAAATGAGCAGTTCTTC. Encoded protein: CASSLGGRRGNEQFF.